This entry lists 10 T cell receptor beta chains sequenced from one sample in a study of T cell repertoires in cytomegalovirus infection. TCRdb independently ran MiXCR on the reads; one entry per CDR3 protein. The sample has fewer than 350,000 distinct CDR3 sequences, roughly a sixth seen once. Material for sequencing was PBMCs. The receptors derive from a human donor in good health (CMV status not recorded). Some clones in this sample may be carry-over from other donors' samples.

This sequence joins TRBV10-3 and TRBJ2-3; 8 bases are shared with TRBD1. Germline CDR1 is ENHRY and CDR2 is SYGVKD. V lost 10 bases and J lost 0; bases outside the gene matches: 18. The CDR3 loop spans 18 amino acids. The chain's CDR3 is CARNVYGTGHTSTDTQYF. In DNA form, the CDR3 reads TGTGCCAGAAACGTTTACGGGACAGGCCATACTAGCACAGATACGCAGTATTTT.

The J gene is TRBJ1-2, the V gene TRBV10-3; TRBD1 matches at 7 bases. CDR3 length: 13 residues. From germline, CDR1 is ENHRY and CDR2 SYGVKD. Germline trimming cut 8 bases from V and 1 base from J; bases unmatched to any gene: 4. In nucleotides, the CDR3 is TGTGCCATCGGGACAGAACTTAACTATGGCTACACCTTC. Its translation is CAIGTELNYGYTF.

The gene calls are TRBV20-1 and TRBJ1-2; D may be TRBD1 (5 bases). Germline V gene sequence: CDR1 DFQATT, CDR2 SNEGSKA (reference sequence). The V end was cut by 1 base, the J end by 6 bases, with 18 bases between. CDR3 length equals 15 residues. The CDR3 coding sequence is TGCAGTGCTAGAGCCGGCGGGGGGGGGAGGCATGGCTACACCTTC. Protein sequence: CSARAGGGGRHGYTF.

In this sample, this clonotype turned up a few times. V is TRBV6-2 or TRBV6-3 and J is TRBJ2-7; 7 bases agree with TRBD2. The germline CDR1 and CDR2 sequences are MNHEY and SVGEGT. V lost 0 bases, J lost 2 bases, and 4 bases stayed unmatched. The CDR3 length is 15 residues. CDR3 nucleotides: TGTGCCAGCAGTTACTCCGGGACTACCACCTACGAGCAGTACTTC. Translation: CASSYSGTTTYEQYF.

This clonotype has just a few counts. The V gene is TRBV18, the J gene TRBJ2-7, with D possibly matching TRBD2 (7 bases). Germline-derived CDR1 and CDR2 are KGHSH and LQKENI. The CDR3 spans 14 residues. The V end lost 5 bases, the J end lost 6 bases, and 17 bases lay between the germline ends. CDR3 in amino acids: CASSSDGRGAEQYF. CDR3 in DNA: TGTGCCAGCTCATCAGACGGCCGGGGGGCCGAGCAGTACTTC.

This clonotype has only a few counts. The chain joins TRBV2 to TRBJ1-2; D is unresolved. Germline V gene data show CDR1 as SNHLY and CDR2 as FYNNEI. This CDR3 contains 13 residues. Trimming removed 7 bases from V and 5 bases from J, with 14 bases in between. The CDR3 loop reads CASTPHDQYGYTF. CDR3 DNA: TGTGCCAGCACTCCCCACGATCAATATGGCTACACCTTC. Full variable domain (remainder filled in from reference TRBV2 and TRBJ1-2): EPEVTQTPSHQVTQMGQEVILRCVPISNHLYFYWYRQILGQKVEFLVSFYNNEISEKSEIFDDQFSVERPDGSNFTLKIRSTKLEDSAMYFCASTPHDQYGYTFGSGTRLTVV.

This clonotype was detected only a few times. The CDR3 here is CSASDSQSSYNEQFF. In DNA, the CDR3 is TGCAGTGCTAGTGACTCCCAGAGCTCCTACAATGAGCAGTTCTTC. This chain uses TRBV20-1 with TRBJ2-1; no firm D call. The CDR3 runs 15 residues. CDR1 and CDR2 from the germline V gene are DFQATT and SNEGSKA (reference sequence). The ends were cut back, 3 bases at V and 0 bases at J, with 12 bases in the middle.

CDR3 loop: CASSTSTVTNTEAFF. The CDR3 DNA sequence: TGTGCCAGCAGCACCTCGACAGTGACGAACACTGAAGCTTTCTTT. V usage is TRBV7-2 and J usage is TRBJ1-1, with D possibly being TRBD1 (5 bases). The CDR3 is made up of 15 amino acids. Deletions cut 5 bases from V and 1 base from J, with 14 bases between. Germline V gives CDR1 SGHTA, CDR2 FQGNSA.

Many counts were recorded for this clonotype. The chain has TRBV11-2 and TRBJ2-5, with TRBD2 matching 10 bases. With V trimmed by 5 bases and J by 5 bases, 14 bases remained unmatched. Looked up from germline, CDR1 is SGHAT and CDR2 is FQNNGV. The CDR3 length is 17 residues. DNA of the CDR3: TGTGCCAGCAGCCGACGGGCTAGCGGGGGCTCTGGGGAGACCCAGTACTTC. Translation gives CASSRRASGGSGETQYF.

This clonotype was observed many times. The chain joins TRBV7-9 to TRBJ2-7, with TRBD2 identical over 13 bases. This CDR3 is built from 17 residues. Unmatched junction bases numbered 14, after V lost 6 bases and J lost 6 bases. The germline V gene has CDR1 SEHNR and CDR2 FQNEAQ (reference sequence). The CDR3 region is CASSSTGTSGVIFEQYF. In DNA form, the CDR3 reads TGTGCCAGCAGTTCGACCGGGACTAGCGGGGTCATTTTCGAGCAGTACTTC.